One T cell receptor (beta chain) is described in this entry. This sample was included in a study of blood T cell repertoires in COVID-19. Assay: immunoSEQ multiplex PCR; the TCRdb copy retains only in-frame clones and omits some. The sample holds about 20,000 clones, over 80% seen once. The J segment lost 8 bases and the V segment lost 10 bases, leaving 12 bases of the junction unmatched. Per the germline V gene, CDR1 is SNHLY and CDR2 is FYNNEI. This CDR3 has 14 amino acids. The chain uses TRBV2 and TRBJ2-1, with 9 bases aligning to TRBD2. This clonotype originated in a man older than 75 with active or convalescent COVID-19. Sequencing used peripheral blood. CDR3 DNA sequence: TGTGCCACCCCAGCCGGGGGCGGGAGGGATGAGCAGTTCTTC. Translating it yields CATPAGGGRDEQFF.